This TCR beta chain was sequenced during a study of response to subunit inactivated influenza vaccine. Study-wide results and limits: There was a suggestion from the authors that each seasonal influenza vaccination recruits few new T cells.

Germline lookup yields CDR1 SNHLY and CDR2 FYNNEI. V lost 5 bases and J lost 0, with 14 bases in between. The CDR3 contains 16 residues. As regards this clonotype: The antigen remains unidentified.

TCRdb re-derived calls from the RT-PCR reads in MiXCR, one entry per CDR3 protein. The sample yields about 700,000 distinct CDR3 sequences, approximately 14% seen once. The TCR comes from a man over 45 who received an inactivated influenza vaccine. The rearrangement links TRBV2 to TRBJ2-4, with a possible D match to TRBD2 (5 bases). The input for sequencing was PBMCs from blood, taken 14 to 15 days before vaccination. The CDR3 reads CASSLNPGVAKNIQYF. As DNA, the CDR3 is TGTGCCAGCAGTTTAAACCCCGGGGTAGCCAAAAACATTCAGTACTTC.